The entry below describes one T cell receptor beta chain. Method: immunoSEQ multiplex PCR; TCRdb's copy keeps in-frame clones and lacks some. In the table there are some 320,000 clones, roughly 91% of which are singletons. The entry originates in a study of shared clonotypes between healthy human individuals. V was clipped by 4 bases and J by 4 bases, with 11 bases between them. CDR3 size: 13 residues. Per germline, CDR1 SGHNT and CDR2 YYREEE (reference sequence). The study drew all its donors from Caucasian adults living in Nashville, Tennessee. This clonotype was sampled from a man aged 18 to 30 in good health. Material for sequencing was memory CD8+ T cells sorted from blood. Subset defined: CD45RO+ cells pooled with CCR7-negative TemRA cells. This chain connects TRBV5-4 to TRBJ1-1, with D unresolved. CDR3 protein: CASSPAEATEAFF. For the CDR3, the DNA is TGTGCCAGCAGCCCCGCTGAGGCCACTGAAGCTTTCTTT.